This record looks at one TCR beta chain sequence and its context. Its antigen remains unknown. The PCR ran on 60 Vbeta and 13 Jbeta primers. The method was immunoSEQ multiplex PCR; TCRdb's version includes in-frame clones alone and lacks a portion of them. The sample lists roughly 140,000 clones; 78% were seen once. This record belongs to a study of cytomegalovirus exposure and HLA in healthy donors. It was healthy bone marrow donors who served as donors. Study-level points and caveats: 16,951 TCR beta sequences were associated with HLA alleles at 0.05 false discovery rate in a later analysis. Previously analyzed data showed that most TCR beta V segments were productive at a frequency of about 87% or about 30%.

V lost 3 bases to trimming and J lost 11 bases; unmatched junction nucleotides: 6. The CDR3 has 12 amino acids. Germline V gene lookup returns CDR1 MGHDK and CDR2 SYGVNS. Specimen: PBMCs. The chain is built from TRBV25-1 and TRBJ1-1; 7 bases are a match to TRBD1. The TCR originated in a male donor in good health and CMV-seronegative. As DNA, the CDR3 is TGTGCCAGCAGTGAGAGACAGGGAGACGCTTTCTTT. It specifies CASSERQGDAFF.